The clone carrying this T cell receptor beta chain was seen just once. The sample originates from a study of blood T cell repertoires in COVID-19. TCRdb's table, derived via immunoSEQ multiplex PCR, lists solely in-frame clones and lacks some. The table lists more than 95,000 clones, roughly four fifths of them singletons. Trimming cost V 4 bases and J 2 bases, with 10 bases left between them. The CDR3 contains 14 residues. Germline V gives CDR1 SNHLY, CDR2 FYNNEI. The clonotype was recovered from a man between 60 and 75 years old with acute or convalescent COVID-19. The source material was peripheral blood. This chain uses TRBV2 with TRBJ2-3, with D perhaps TRBD2 (6 bases). The CDR3 protein is CASSVRETTDTQYF. The CDR3 DNA reads as TGTGCCAGCAGTGTTCGGGAGACCACAGATACGCAGTATTTT.